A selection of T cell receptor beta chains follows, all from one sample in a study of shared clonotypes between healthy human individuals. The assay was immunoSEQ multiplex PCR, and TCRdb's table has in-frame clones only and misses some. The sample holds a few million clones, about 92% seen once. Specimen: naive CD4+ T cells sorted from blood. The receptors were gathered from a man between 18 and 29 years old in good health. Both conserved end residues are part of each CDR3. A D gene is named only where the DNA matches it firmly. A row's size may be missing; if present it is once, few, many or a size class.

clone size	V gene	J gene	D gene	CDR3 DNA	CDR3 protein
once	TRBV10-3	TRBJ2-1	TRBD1	TGTGCGACAGGGTGGTCCTACAATGAGCAGTTCTTC	CATGWSYNEQFF
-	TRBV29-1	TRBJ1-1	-	TGCAGCGTTGACGAGCAGGTGAACACTGAAGCTTTCTTT	CSVDEQVNTEAFF
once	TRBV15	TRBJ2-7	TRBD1	TGTGCCACCAATGTGGACAGGGGGGTTGCCCACGAGCAGTACTTC	CATNVDRGVAHEQYF
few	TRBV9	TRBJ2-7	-	TGTGCCAGCAGCGTAGCGGGGGGCGCTGGCCACGAGCAGTACTTC	CASSVAGGAGHEQYF
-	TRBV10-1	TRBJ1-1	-	TGCGCCAGCAGCAAGACAGTGAACACTGAAGCTTTCTTT	CASSKTVNTEAFF
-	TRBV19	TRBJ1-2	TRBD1	TGTGCCAGTAGTTCGACAGGGACCTACTATGGCTACACCTTC	CASSSTGTYYGYTF
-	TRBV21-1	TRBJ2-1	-	TGTGCCAGCAGCAAACAGGTACCTTACAATGAGCAGTTCTTC	CASSKQVPYNEQFF
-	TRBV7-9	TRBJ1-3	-	TGTGCCAGCAGCGCTAACAGGGAGTCTGGAAACACCATATATTTT	CASSANRESGNTIYF
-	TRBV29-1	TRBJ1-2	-	TGCAGCGTTGAAGACAACTATGGCTACACCTTC	CSVEDNYGYTF
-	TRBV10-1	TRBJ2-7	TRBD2	TGCGCCACCTCGGAAGTCGGGGGGACCGACGAGCAGTACTTC	CATSEVGGTDEQYF
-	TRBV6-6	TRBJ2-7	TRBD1	TGTGCCAGCAGTTACTCGAGGACAGGTCCCTACGAGCAGTACTTC	CASSYSRTGPYEQYF
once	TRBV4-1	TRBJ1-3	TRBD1	TGCGCCAGCAGCCCCGGAACAGGGGCCTCTGGAAACACCATATATTTT	CASSPGTGASGNTIYF
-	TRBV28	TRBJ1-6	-	TGTGCCAGCAGTTTAGGGGGGGTTCCACCTAATTCACCCCTCCACTTT	CASSLGGVPPNSPLHF
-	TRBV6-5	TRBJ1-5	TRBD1	TGTGCCAGCAGTTTTCTAGGACAGGGCCAGCCCCAGCATTTT	CASSFLGQGQPQHF
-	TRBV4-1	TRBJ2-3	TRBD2	TGCGCCAGCAGCCATTTCAGGCGGGAGGCGACAGATACGCAGTATTTT	CASSHFRREATDTQYF
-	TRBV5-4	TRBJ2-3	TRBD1	TGTGCCAGCAGCTTGGGGACAGGTGCAGATACGCAGTATTTT	CASSLGTGADTQYF
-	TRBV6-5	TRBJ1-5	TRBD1	TGTGCCAGCAGTTGGGGACAGGGAAGGGATCAGCCCCAGCATTTT	CASSWGQGRDQPQHF
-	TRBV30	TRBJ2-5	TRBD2	TGTGCCTGGATGGGGGGACTAGCGGGAGGCGAGACCCAGTACTTC	CAWMGGLAGGETQYF
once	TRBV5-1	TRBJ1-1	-	TGCGCCAGCAGCTTGGGACAGGCCCTTACCTCCATGAACACTGAAGCTTTCTTT	CASSLGQALTSMNTEAFF
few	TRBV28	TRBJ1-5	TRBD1	TGTGCCAGCAGGCGGACAGGGAGCAATCAGCCCCAGCATTTT	CASRRTGSNQPQHF
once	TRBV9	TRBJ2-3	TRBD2	TGTGCCAGCAGCCCAGGAGCGGGGCCCACAGATACGCAGTATTTT	CASSPGAGPTDTQYF
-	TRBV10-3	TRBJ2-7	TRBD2	TGTGCCATCTCACTAGCGGATGTTTACGAGCAGTACTTC	CAISLADVYEQYF
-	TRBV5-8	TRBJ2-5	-	TGTGCCAGCAGCTTAATCCTGCCTGGGCGAGAGACCCAGTACTTC	CASSLILPGRETQYF
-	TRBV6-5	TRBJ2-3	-	TGTGCCAGCAGTTACCGGGCACTAGTAGATACGCAGTATTTT	CASSYRALVDTQYF
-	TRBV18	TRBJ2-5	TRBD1	TGTGCCAGCTCACTAGGACAGGGAAAAGACCAAGAGACCCAGTACTTC	CASSLGQGKDQETQYF
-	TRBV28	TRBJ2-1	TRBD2	TGTGCCAGCAGCCGCGGGGGACCAATAAACAATGAGCAGTTCTTC	CASSRGGPINNEQFF
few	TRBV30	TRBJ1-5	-	TGTGCCTGGAGTGTGGCTGACTATCAGCCCCAGCATTTT	CAWSVADYQPQHF
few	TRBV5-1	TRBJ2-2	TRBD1	TGCGCCAGCAGCTTGGGAGACAGGGACACCGGGGAGCTGTTTTTT	CASSLGDRDTGELFF
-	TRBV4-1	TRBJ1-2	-	TGCGCCAGCAGCCAATTATTAGGACAGTTCTATGGCTACACCTTC	CASSQLLGQFYGYTF
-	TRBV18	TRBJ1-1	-	TGTGCCAGCTCCCCGAACTCCGGGACGGTGAACACTGAAGCTTTCTTT	CASSPNSGTVNTEAFF
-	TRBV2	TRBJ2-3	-	TGTGCCAGCAGTGTCGTCCAGCGCACAGATACGCAGTATTTT	CASSVVQRTDTQYF
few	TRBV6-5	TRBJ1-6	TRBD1	TGTGCCAGCAGTTCCCGGACAGGGAATTCACCCCTCCACTTT	CASSSRTGNSPLHF
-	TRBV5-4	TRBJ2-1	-	TGTGCCAGCAGCTCCCTGGACCGCAATGAGCAGTTCTTC	CASSSLDRNEQFF
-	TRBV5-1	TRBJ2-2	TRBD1	TGCGCCAGCAGCTTGGAGGGACAGGGGGCGACCGGGGAGCTGTTTTTT	CASSLEGQGATGELFF
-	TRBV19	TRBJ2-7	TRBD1	TGTGCCAGTGGGGGACAGTACGAGCAGTACTTC	CASGGQYEQYF
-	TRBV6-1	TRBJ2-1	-	TGTGCCAGCAGTGAAGTAGGTGTTTACAATGAGCAGTTCTTC	CASSEVGVYNEQFF
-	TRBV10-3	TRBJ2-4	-	TGTGCCATCAGCGAGTCGTTAGGGAACATTCAGTACTTC	CAISESLGNIQYF
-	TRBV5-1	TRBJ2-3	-	TGCGCCAGCAGCTTGGAGCAGGGCCCCTTGGAGTATTTT	CASSLEQGPLEYF
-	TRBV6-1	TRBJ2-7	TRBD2	TGTGCCAGCCGGGGACTAGCGGACTCCTACGAGCAGTACTTC	CASRGLADSYEQYF
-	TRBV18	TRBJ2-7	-	TGTGCCAGCTCACCGGGGGCGGGGGAAACCTACGAGCAGTACTTC	CASSPGAGETYEQYF
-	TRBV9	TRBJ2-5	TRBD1	TGTGCCAGCAGCGTAGGACGGAGGGGGACAGGCCAAGAGACCCAGTACTTC	CASSVGRRGTGQETQYF
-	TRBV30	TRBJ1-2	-	TGTGCCTGGAGTGCGGGGAAATATGGCTACACCTTC	CAWSAGKYGYTF
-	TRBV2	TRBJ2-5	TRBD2	TGTGCCAGCAGCGAACCGACGCCCGGGAGGGCCGGAGAGACCCAGTACTTC	CASSEPTPGRAGETQYF
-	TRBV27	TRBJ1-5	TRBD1	TGTGCCAGCAGTAAAGCAGGGGGGGAAATAAATCAGCCCCAGCATTTT	CASSKAGGEINQPQHF
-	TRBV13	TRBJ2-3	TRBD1	TGTGCCAGCAGCACCGGGACAGACACAGATACGCAGTATTTT	CASSTGTDTDTQYF
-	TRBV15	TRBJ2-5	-	TGTGCCACCAGCAGGGAGTCACAGGGTCCAGAGACCCAGTACTTC	CATSRESQGPETQYF
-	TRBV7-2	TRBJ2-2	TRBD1	TGTGCCAGCAGACCGACGGGACAGGGTGGTGCCGGGGAGCTGTTTTTT	CASRPTGQGGAGELFF
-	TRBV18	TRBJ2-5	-	TGTGCCAGCTCCGACAGAACCGGAAGTGAGACCCAGTACTTC	CASSDRTGSETQYF
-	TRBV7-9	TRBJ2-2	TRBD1	TGTGCCAGCAGCCCAGGGGGCGCGAACACCGGGGAGCTGTTTTTT	CASSPGGANTGELFF